The 3 T cell receptor beta chains reported below all come from one sample, sequenced in a study of blood T cell repertoires in COVID-19 (dated by TCRdb to the early 2020s). Library method: the immunoSEQ multiplex PCR assay. TCRdb stores this immuneACCESS table with in-frame sequences only. Part of the clones is absent; in the studies checked, under half of the shortfall reflects unresolved V genes, and no reason is known for the rest. The sample table contains over 250,000 clones; only one count was recorded for 88% of them. About 3% of the sample is in the top ten clones. The sample comprised PBMCs or T cells enriched from blood (not recorded which). The receptors come from a woman aged 45-65 years who had recovered from COVID-19.

The rearrangement uses TRBV9 and TRBJ2-1; the match to TRBD2 covers 14 bases. The germline V gene encodes CDR1 SGDLS and CDR2 YYNGEE. Unmatched junction bases numbered 5, after V lost 4 bases and J lost 5 bases. This CDR3 has 16 amino acids. The DNA of the CDR3 is TGTGCCAGCAGCCCACGGGGACTAGCGGGAGACAATGAGCAGTTCTTC. As protein: CASSPRGLAGDNEQFF.

The chain joins TRBV15 to TRBJ2-7; 8 bases match TRBD1. Looked up from germline, CDR1 is LNHNV and CDR2 is YYDKDF (reference sequence). The V gene end was trimmed by 0 bases and the J gene end by 2 bases; junction bases not matched to a gene: 3. This CDR3 region has 15 residues. For the CDR3, the DNA is TGTGCCACCAGCAGAGATTTACAGGGGGCCTACGAGCAGTACTTC. This translates into CATSRDLQGAYEQYF.

The chain joins TRBV28 to TRBJ1-6, with TRBD1 matching over 7 bases. The CDR3 covers 17 residues. V lost 6 bases and J lost 0; bases outside the gene matches: 8. CDR1 is MDHEN, CDR2 SYDVKM, per germline. CDR3 sequence: CASSTNDRVSYNSPLHF. CDR3 DNA sequence: TGTGCCAGCAGCACTAATGACAGGGTCTCCTATAATTCACCCCTCCACTTT.